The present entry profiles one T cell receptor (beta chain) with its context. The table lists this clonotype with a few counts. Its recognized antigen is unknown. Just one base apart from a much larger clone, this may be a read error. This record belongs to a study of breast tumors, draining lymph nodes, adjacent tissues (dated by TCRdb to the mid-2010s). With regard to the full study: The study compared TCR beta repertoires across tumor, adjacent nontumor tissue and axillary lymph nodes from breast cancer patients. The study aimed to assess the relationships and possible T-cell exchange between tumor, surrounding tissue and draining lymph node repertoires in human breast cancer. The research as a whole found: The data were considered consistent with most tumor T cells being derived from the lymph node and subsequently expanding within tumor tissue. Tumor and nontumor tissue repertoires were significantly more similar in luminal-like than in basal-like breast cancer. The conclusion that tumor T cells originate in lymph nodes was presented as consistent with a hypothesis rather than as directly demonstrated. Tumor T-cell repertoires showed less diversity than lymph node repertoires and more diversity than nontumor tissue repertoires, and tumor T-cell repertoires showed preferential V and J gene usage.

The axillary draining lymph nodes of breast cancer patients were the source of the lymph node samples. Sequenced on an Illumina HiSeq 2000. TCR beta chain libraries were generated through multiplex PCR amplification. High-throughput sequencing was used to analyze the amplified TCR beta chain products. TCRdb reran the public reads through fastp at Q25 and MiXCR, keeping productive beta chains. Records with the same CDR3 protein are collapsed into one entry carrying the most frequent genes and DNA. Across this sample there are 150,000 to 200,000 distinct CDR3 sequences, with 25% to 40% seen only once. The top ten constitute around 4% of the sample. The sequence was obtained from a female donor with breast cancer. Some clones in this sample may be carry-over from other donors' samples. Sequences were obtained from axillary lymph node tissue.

The nucleotide sequence reads TGTGCCTCAGGGCGGGGGAGGGGCTACACCTTC. Translated, it reads CASGRGRGYTF. The receptor chain draws on TRBV6-5 and TRBJ1-2; tentative D gene TRBD1, with 5 bases matching. Measured from the cysteine to the phenylalanine, the CDR3 is 11 residues long. The retained sequence is limited to the CDR3, 33 bases, with the frame set at the first base. Taken from the germline V gene, the CDR1 and CDR2 loops are MNHEY and SVGAGI. Between the V and J ends, shortened by 11 bases and 8 bases respectively, the junction contains 15 bases.